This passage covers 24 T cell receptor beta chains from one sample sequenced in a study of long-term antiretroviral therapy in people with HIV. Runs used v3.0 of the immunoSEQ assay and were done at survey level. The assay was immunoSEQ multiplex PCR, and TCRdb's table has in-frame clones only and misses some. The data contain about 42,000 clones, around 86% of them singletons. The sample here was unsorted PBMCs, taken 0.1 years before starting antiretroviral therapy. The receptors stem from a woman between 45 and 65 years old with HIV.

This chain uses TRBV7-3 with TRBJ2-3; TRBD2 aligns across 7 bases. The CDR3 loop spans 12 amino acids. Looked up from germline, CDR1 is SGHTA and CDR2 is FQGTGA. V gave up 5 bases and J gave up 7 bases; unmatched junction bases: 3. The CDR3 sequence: CASSPGGYTQYF. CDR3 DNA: TGTGCCAGCAGCCCCGGGGGGTATACGCAGTATTTT.

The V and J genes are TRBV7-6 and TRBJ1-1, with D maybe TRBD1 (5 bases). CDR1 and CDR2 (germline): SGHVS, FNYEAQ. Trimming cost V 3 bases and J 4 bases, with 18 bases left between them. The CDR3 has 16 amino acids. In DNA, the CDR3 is TGTGCCAGCAGCTTGGGGCGGGAACCCACCGCCACTGAAGCTTTCTTT. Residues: CASSLGREPTATEAFF.

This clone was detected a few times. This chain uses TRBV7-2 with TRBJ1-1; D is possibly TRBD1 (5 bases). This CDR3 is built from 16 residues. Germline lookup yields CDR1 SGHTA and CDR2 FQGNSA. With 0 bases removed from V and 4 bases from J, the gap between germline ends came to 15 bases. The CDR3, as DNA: TGTGCCAGCAGCTTAGCGTCGGCAGGGTCAGGCACTGAAGCTTTCTTT. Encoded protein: CASSLASAGSGTEAFF.

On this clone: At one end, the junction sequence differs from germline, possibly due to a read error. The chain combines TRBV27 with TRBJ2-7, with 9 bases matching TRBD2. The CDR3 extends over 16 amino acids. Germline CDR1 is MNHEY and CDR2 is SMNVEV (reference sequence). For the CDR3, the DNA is TGTGCCAGCAGTTTTTTGACGCGGGGGGGCTCCCACGAGCAGTACTTC. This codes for CASSFLTRGGSHEQYF.

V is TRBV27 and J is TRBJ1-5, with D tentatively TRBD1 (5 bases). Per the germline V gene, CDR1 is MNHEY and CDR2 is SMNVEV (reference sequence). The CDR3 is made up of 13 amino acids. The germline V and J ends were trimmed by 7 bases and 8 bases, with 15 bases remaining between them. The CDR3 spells CASTRDLGEPQHF. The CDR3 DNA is TGTGCCAGCACCCGGGACCTAGGGGAGCCCCAGCATTTT.

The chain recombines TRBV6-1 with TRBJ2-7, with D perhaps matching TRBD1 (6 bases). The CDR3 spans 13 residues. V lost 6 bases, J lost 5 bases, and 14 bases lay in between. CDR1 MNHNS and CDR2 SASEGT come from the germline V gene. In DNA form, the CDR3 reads TGTGCCAGCAGGAATGACAGGTACGACGAGCAGTACTTC. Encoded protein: CASRNDRYDEQYF.

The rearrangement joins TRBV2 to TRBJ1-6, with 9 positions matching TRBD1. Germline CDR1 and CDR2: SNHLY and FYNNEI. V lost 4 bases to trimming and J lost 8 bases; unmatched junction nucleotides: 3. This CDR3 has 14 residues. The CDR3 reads CASSVRDRDSPLHF. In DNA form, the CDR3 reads TGTGCCAGCAGTGTACGGGACAGGGATTCACCCCTCCACTTT.

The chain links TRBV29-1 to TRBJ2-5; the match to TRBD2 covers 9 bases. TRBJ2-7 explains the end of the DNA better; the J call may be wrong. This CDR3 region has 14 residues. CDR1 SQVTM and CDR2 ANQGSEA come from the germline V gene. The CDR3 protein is CSVEEGRGGREQYF. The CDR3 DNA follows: TGCAGCGTTGAAGAGGGGCGGGGGGGCCGCGAGCAGTACTTC.

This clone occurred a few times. CDR3 region: CASSVRQVTLYGYTF. CDR3 DNA sequence: TGTGCCAGCAGTGTACGACAGGTGACCCTCTATGGCTACACCTTC. The chain combines TRBV6-1 with TRBJ1-2, with D possibly TRBD1 on 6 matching bases. Germline CDR1 reads MNHNS; CDR2 reads SASEGT. Trimming took off 4 bases at V and 4 bases at J, with 16 bases between the two ends. The CDR3 totals 15 residues.

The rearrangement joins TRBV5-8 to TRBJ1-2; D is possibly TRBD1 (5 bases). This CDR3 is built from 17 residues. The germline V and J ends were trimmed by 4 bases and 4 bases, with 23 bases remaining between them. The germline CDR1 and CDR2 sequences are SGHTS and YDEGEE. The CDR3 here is CASSPRGTRAVAYGYTF. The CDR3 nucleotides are TGTGCCAGCAGCCCCCGGGGGACTAGGGCAGTCGCCTATGGCTACACCTTC.

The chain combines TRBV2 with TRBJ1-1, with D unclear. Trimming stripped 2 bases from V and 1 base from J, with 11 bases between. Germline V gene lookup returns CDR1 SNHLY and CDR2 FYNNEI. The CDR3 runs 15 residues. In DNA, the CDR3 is TGTGCCAGCAGTGAAAGGAGAAGCGAGAACACTGAAGCTTTCTTT. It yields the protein CASSERRSENTEAFF.

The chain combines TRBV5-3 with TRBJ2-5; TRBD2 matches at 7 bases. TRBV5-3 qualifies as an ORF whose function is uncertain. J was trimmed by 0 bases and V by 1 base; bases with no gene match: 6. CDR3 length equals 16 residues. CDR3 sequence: CARSLSTSANQETQYF. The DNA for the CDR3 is TGTGCCAGAAGCTTGAGTACTAGCGCGAACCAAGAGACCCAGTACTTC.

The CDR3 loop reads CASSVGGNTIYF. The CDR3, as DNA: TGTGCCAGCAGCGTGGGGGGAAACACCATATATTTT. V and J are TRBV9 and TRBJ1-3; no clear D gene. Germline-derived CDR1 and CDR2 are SGDLS and YYNGEE. This CDR3 contains 12 residues. Trimming shortened V by 2 bases and J by 4 bases, and 4 bases separated the two germline ends.

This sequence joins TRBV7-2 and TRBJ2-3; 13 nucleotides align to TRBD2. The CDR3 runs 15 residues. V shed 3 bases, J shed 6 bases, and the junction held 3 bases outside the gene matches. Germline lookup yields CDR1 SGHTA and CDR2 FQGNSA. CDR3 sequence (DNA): TGTGCCAGCAGCTTTGGGACTAGCGGGGTTGATACGCAGTATTTT. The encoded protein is CASSFGTSGVDTQYF. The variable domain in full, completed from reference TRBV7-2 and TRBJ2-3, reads GAGVSQSPSNKVTEKGKDVELRCDPISGHTALYWYRQSLGQGLEFLIYFQGNSAPDKSGLPSDRFSAERTGGSVSTLTIQRTQQEDSAVYLCASSFGTSGVDTQYFGPGTRLTVL.

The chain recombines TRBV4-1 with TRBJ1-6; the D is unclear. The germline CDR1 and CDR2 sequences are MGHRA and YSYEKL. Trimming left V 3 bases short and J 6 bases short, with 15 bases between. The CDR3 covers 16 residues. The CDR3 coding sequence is TGCGCCAGCAGCCAGTTAAATATGGGGTTTAATTCACCCCTCCACTTT. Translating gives CASSQLNMGFNSPLHF.

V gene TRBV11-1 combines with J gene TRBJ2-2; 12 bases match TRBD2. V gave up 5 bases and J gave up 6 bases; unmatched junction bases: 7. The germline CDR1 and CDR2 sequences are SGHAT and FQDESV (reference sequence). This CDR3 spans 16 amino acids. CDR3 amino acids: CASSVGTSGRAGELFF. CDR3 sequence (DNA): TGTGCCAGCAGCGTAGGGACTAGCGGGCGGGCCGGGGAGCTGTTTTTT. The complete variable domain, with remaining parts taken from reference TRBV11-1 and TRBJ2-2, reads EAEVAQSPRYKITEKSQAVAFWCDPISGHATLYWYRQILGQGPELLVQFQDESVVDDSQLPKDRFSAERLKGVDSTLKIQPAELGDSAMYLCASSVGTSGRAGELFFGEGSRLTVL.

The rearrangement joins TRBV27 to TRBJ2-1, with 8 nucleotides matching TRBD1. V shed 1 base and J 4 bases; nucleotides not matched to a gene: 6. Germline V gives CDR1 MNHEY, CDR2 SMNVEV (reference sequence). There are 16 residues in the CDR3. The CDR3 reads CASSLLVRTGYNEQFF. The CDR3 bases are TGTGCCAGCAGTTTATTAGTTAGGACAGGGTACAATGAGCAGTTCTTC.

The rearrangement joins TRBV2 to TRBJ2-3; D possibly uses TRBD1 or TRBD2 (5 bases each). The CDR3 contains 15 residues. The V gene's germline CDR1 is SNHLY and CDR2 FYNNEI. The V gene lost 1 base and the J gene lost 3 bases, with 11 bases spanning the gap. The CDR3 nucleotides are TGTGCCAGCAGTGAAGTGTGGGACCGGACAGATACGCAGTATTTT. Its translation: CASSEVWDRTDTQYF.

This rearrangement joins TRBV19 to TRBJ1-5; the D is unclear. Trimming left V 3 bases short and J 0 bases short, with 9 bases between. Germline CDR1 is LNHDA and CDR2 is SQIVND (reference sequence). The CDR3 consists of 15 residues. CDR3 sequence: CASSMDGSSNQPQHF. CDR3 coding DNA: TGTGCCAGTAGTATGGACGGTTCTAGCAATCAGCCCCAGCATTTT. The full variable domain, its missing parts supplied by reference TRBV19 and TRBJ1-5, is DGGITQSPKYLFRKEGQNVTLSCEQNLNHDAMYWYRQDPGQGLRLIYYSQIVNDFQKGDIAEGYSVSREKKESFPLTVTSAQKNPTAFYLCASSMDGSSNQPQHFGDGTRLSIL.

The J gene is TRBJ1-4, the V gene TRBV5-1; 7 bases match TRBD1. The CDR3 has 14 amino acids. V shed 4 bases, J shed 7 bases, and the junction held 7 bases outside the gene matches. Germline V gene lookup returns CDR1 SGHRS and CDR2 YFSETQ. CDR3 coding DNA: TGCGCCAGCAGCGAGGGACAGAGAGGTGAAAAACTGTTTTTT. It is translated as CASSEGQRGEKLFF.

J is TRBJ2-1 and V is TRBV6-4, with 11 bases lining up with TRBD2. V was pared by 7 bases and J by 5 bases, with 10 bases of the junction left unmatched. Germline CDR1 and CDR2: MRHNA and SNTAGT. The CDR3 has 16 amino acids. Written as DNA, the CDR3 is TGTGCCAGCACCAAAAATAGCGGGGGGGCTCACAATGAGCAGTTCTTC. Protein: CASTKNSGGAHNEQFF.

The CDR3 loop is CASSQGEGDRGRVAFF. CDR3 bases: TGTGCCAGCAGCCAAGGGGAAGGGGACAGGGGGCGCGTTGCTTTCTTT. V usage is TRBV4-2 and J usage is TRBJ1-1; 12 positions agree with TRBD1. CDR1 LGHNA and CDR2 YNFKEQ come from the germline V gene. V trimming: 1 base; J trimming: 11 bases; junction bases outside the gene matches: 11. CDR3 length: 16 residues.

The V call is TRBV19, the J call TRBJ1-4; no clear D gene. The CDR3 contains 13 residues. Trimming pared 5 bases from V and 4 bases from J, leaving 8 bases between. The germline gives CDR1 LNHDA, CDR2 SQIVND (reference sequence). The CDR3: CASSDRFNEKLFF. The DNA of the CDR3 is TGTGCCAGTAGTGATAGATTTAATGAAAAACTGTTTTTT.

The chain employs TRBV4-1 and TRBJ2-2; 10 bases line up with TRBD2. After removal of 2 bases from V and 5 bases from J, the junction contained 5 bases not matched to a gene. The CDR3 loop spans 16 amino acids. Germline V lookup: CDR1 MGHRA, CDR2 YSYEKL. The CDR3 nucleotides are TGCGCCAGCAGCCAAATTACTAGCGGGGTAACCGGGGAGCTGTTTTTT. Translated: CASSQITSGVTGELFF.